Listed below are T cell receptor beta chains from one sample, sequenced in a study of blood T cell repertoires in COVID-19. Clones were sequenced by immunoSEQ multiplex PCR, and TCRdb holds only the in-frame ones, with some missing. Of 200,000 to 250,000 clones detected, around nine tenths appear once; the ten largest clones hold roughly 14%. Sequencing used PBMCs or T cells enriched from blood (not recorded which). These receptors all stem from a woman aged 45-59 years with acute COVID-19. Both conserved end residues are part of each CDR3. A D gene is named only where the DNA matches it firmly. The size entry is marked missing in some rows and otherwise reads once, few, many or a size class.

v_call: TRBV2
clone_size: NA
j_call: TRBJ2-4
d_call: NA
cdr3_nt: TGTGCCAGCAGTTATCTACAGGACAAAAACATTCAGTACTTC
cdr3_aa: CASSYLQDKNIQYF

v_call: TRBV5-1
clone_size: NA
j_call: TRBJ2-3
d_call: NA
cdr3_nt: TGCGCCAGCAGCTTCGGGCTGGGGGCCCGGGAAGATACGCAGTATTTT
cdr3_aa: CASSFGLGAREDTQYF

v_call: TRBV27
clone_size: NA
j_call: TRBJ1-5
d_call: TRBD1
cdr3_nt: TGTGCCAGCAGTTTATCCGGACAGGGTAGGAATCAGCCCCAGCATTTT
cdr3_aa: CASSLSGQGRNQPQHF

v_call: TRBV18
clone_size: NA
j_call: TRBJ1-2
d_call: TRBD1
cdr3_nt: TGTGCCAGCTCATTAAGACAGGGGGGCAATGACTATGGCTACACCTTC
cdr3_aa: CASSLRQGGNDYGYTF

v_call: TRBV5-8
clone_size: NA
j_call: TRBJ2-4
d_call: TRBD1
cdr3_nt: TGTGCCAGCAGTTTACATGACAGGGCCGGAGCCAAAAACATTCAGTACTTC
cdr3_aa: CASSLHDRAGAKNIQYF

v_call: TRBV7-3
clone_size: NA
j_call: TRBJ2-1
d_call: TRBD2
cdr3_nt: TGTGCCAGCAGCTTCTCTAGCGGCTCATACAATGAGCAGTTCTTC
cdr3_aa: CASSFSSGSYNEQFF

v_call: TRBV7-6
clone_size: NA
j_call: TRBJ2-1
d_call: TRBD2
cdr3_nt: TGTGCCAGCAGCTCAGGAGGACTAGCGGGAGCGTTGAATGAGCAGTTCTTC
cdr3_aa: CASSSGGLAGALNEQFF

v_call: TRBV7-9
clone_size: NA
j_call: TRBJ2-7
d_call: NA
cdr3_nt: TGTGCCAGCGCCGGGGGACAGATTTACTCCTACGAGCAGTACTTC
cdr3_aa: CASAGGQIYSYEQYF

v_call: TRBV6-1
clone_size: NA
j_call: TRBJ1-1
d_call: NA
cdr3_nt: TGTGCCAGCAGTGATTCAGGGCGCGCTGAAGCTTTCTTT
cdr3_aa: CASSDSGRAEAFF

v_call: TRBV29-1
clone_size: NA
j_call: TRBJ1-2
d_call: TRBD1
cdr3_nt: TGCAGCATGACAGGGGTTGACTATGGCTACACCTTC
cdr3_aa: CSMTGVDYGYTF

v_call: TRBV3-1/TRBV3-2
clone_size: NA
j_call: TRBJ2-3
d_call: TRBD1
cdr3_nt: TGTGCCAGCAGCCGTAACACAGGGGGAATAGATACGCAGTATTTT
cdr3_aa: CASSRNTGGIDTQYF

v_call: TRBV18
clone_size: NA
j_call: TRBJ2-7
d_call: TRBD1
cdr3_nt: TGTGCCAGCTCCCCTGACAGGGTAAAGTCCTACGAGCAGTACTTC
cdr3_aa: CASSPDRVKSYEQYF

v_call: TRBV6-5
clone_size: NA
j_call: TRBJ2-7
d_call: NA
cdr3_nt: TGTGCCAGCAGTTACTCGAAGCGCCCGTCCGAGCAGTACTTC
cdr3_aa: CASSYSKRPSEQYF

v_call: TRBV2
clone_size: NA
j_call: TRBJ2-1
d_call: NA
cdr3_nt: TGTGCCAGCAGTGAAGAGGGGGGGGCGGGTTATGAGCAGTTCTTC
cdr3_aa: CASSEEGGAGYEQFF

v_call: TRBV5-6
clone_size: few
j_call: TRBJ1-4
d_call: NA
cdr3_nt: TGTGCCAGCAGCTTGGCCGGGGTTAAGGGTGAAAAACTGTTTTTT
cdr3_aa: CASSLAGVKGEKLFF

v_call: TRBV13
clone_size: NA
j_call: TRBJ2-7
d_call: TRBD2
cdr3_nt: TGTGCCAGCAGCCCCAGCGGGAGGACGCGTGGAGAGCAGTACTTC
cdr3_aa: CASSPSGRTRGEQYF

v_call: TRBV3-1/TRBV3-2
clone_size: NA
j_call: TRBJ2-7
d_call: TRBD2
cdr3_nt: TGTGCCAGCAGCCCAATAGCGGGAGGCTCGCAAAGGAGCTCCTACGAGCAGTACTTC
cdr3_aa: CASSPIAGGSQRSSYEQYF

v_call: TRBV7-2
clone_size: NA
j_call: TRBJ2-1
d_call: TRBD1
cdr3_nt: TGTGCCAGCAGCCTAACCGGGACAGGGGTAGTGAGTGAGCAGTTCTTC
cdr3_aa: CASSLTGTGVVSEQFF

v_call: TRBV5-1
clone_size: NA
j_call: TRBJ2-1
d_call: TRBD1
cdr3_nt: TGCGCCAGCAGCTTGTTGGGACAGTACAATGAGCAGTTCTTC
cdr3_aa: CASSLLGQYNEQFF

v_call: TRBV4-1
clone_size: NA
j_call: TRBJ2-1
d_call: TRBD2
cdr3_nt: TGCGCCAGCAGCCAAGAGGTAGCGGGAGTAACCTACAATGAGCAGTTCTTC
cdr3_aa: CASSQEVAGVTYNEQFF

v_call: TRBV30
clone_size: NA
j_call: TRBJ1-1
d_call: NA
cdr3_nt: TGTGCCTGGAGTACCCCAGGGCCTGAAGCTTTCTTT
cdr3_aa: CAWSTPGPEAFF

v_call: TRBV10-3
clone_size: NA
j_call: TRBJ2-3
d_call: TRBD2
cdr3_nt: TGTGCCATCAGACTAGCGGGAGGAGATACGCAGTATTTT
cdr3_aa: CAIRLAGGDTQYF

v_call: TRBV5-1
clone_size: NA
j_call: TRBJ2-3
d_call: TRBD1
cdr3_nt: TGCGCCAGCAGCTTGGGCAGGGGGCGCGATACGCAGTATTTT
cdr3_aa: CASSLGRGRDTQYF

v_call: TRBV7-2
clone_size: NA
j_call: TRBJ2-2
d_call: TRBD2
cdr3_nt: TGTGCCAGCAGCTTTGCGGCGGGAGGGTTTTCCGGGGAGCTGTTTTTT
cdr3_aa: CASSFAAGGFSGELFF

v_call: TRBV4-2
clone_size: NA
j_call: TRBJ2-3
d_call: TRBD2
cdr3_nt: TGTGCCAGCAGCCAAGGTTTAAGAGCGGGAGATTGGACAGATACGCAGTATTTT
cdr3_aa: CASSQGLRAGDWTDTQYF

v_call: TRBV29-1
clone_size: NA
j_call: TRBJ1-2
d_call: NA
cdr3_nt: TGCAGCGTTGGACTCGCCTATGGCTACACCTTC
cdr3_aa: CSVGLAYGYTF

v_call: TRBV28
clone_size: NA
j_call: TRBJ2-5
d_call: TRBD1
cdr3_nt: TGTGCCAGCAGGGTGGGGACGGGACAGGGAAGGCGAGAGACCCAGTACTTC
cdr3_aa: CASRVGTGQGRRETQYF

v_call: TRBV10-1
clone_size: NA
j_call: TRBJ1-2
d_call: TRBD1
cdr3_nt: TGCGCCAGCAACCCGGGACAGGGTGAAAGGTTGTGTGGCTACACCTTC
cdr3_aa: CASNPGQGERLCGYTF

v_call: TRBV5-1
clone_size: NA
j_call: TRBJ1-6
d_call: TRBD1
cdr3_nt: TGCGCCAGCAGCTTATCCACCGGGACAGCAAATTCACCCCTCCACTTT
cdr3_aa: CASSLSTGTANSPLHF

v_call: TRBV11-2
clone_size: NA
j_call: TRBJ1-3
d_call: NA
cdr3_nt: TGTGCCAGCAGCTTAGATATCCAGGGCTCTGGAAACACCATATATTTT
cdr3_aa: CASSLDIQGSGNTIYF

v_call: TRBV5-6
clone_size: NA
j_call: TRBJ1-6
d_call: NA
cdr3_nt: TGTGCCAGCAGCTTGGAGGCAGGGGCCCTCCGCTATAATTCACCCCTCCACTTT
cdr3_aa: CASSLEAGALRYNSPLHF

v_call: TRBV2
clone_size: NA
j_call: TRBJ2-3
d_call: NA
cdr3_nt: TGTGCCAGGGGGCCACTACGCACAGATACGCAGTATTTT
cdr3_aa: CARGPLRTDTQYF

v_call: TRBV28
clone_size: NA
j_call: TRBJ1-4
d_call: TRBD1
cdr3_nt: TGTGCCAGCAGGGGACAGGGGGCAACTAATGAAAAACTGTTTTTT
cdr3_aa: CASRGQGATNEKLFF

v_call: TRBV24-1
clone_size: NA
j_call: TRBJ2-5
d_call: TRBD2
cdr3_nt: TGTGCCACCAGTGATTTGCAATGGTCGGTAGCGGGAGGGCCATACCAAGAGACCCAGTACTTC
cdr3_aa: CATSDLQWSVAGGPYQETQYF

v_call: TRBV10-3
clone_size: NA
j_call: TRBJ2-7
d_call: NA
cdr3_nt: TGTGCCATCAGTGAGTTAGACGAGCAGTACTTC
cdr3_aa: CAISELDEQYF

v_call: TRBV24-1
clone_size: NA
j_call: TRBJ1-3
d_call: NA
cdr3_nt: TGTGCCACCAGTGACCGGGACATCAGAAACACCATATATTTT
cdr3_aa: CATSDRDIRNTIYF

v_call: TRBV5-6
clone_size: NA
j_call: TRBJ1-3
d_call: NA
cdr3_nt: TGTGCCAGCAGCTTTAGGGGTCTCACTGGAAACACCATATATTTT
cdr3_aa: CASSFRGLTGNTIYF

v_call: TRBV27
clone_size: NA
j_call: TRBJ1-5
d_call: NA
cdr3_nt: TGTGCCAGCAGTTTCAGGGTCGGGCAGCCCCAGCATTTT
cdr3_aa: CASSFRVGQPQHF

v_call: TRBV29-1
clone_size: once
j_call: TRBJ2-1
d_call: NA
cdr3_nt: TGCAGCGTAGCCCCAGACAGCAATGAGCAGTTCTTC
cdr3_aa: CSVAPDSNEQFF

v_call: TRBV2
clone_size: many
j_call: TRBJ1-1
d_call: NA
cdr3_nt: TGTGCCAGCTATTGGACGCGGGACACTGAAGCTTTCTTT
cdr3_aa: CASYWTRDTEAFF

v_call: TRBV5-1
clone_size: NA
j_call: TRBJ1-5
d_call: TRBD1
cdr3_nt: TGCGCCAGCAGCCAAGGACAGGGTGGGTTGCCCCAGCATTTT
cdr3_aa: CASSQGQGGLPQHF

v_call: TRBV6-4
clone_size: NA
j_call: TRBJ1-2
d_call: NA
cdr3_nt: TGTGCCAGCAGTGTCCAGGGTAGGGGCTATGGCTACACCTTC
cdr3_aa: CASSVQGRGYGYTF